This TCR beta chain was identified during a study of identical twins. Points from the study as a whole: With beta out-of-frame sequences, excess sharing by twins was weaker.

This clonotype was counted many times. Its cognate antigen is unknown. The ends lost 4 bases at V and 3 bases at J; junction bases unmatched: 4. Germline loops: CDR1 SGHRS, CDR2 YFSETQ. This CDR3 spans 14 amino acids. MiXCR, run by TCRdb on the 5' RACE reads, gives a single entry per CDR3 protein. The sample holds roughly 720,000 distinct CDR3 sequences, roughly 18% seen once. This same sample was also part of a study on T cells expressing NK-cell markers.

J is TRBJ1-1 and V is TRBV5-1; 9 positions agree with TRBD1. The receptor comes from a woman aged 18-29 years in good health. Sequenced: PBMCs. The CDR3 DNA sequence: TGCGCCAGCAGCACCGGGACAGGGCACACTGAAGCTTTCTTT. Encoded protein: CASSTGTGHTEAFF.